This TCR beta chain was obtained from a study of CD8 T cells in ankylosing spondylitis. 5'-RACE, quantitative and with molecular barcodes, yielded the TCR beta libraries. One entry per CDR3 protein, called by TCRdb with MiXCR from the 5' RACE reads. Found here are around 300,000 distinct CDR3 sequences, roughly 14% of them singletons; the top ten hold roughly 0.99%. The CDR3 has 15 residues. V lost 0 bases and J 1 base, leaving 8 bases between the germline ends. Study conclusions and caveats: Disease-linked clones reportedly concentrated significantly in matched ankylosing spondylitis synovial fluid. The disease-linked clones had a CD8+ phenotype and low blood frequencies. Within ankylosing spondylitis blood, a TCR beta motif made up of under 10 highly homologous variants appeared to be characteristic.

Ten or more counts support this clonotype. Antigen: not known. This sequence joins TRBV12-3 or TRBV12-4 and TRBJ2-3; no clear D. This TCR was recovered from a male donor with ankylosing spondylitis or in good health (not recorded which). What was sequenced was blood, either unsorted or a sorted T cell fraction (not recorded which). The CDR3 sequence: CASSLAGFRTDTQYF. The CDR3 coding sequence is TGTGCCAGCAGTTTAGCAGGGTTTCGCACAGATACGCAGTATTTT.